This TCR beta chain was obtained from a study of a mutant IDH1 vaccine in newly diagnosed glioma. On the study more broadly: Patients were started on vaccination 4-6 weeks after radiotherapy alone, or with temozolomide cycles. Most had both radiotherapy and temozolomide beforehand; others had only one. General study findings and limits: Vaccination induced immune responses in around 93% of patients.

The sample holds a few counts of this clone. What it recognizes is unknown. The table came from immunoSEQ multiplex PCR; TCRdb's copy has only in-frame clones and leaves some out. The sample records about 38,000 clones, 70% to 80% being singletons. Time point defined: week 5, during vaccination. Doses comprised 300 ug of mutant IDH1 20-mer peptide each, plus topical imiquimod. Each astrocytoma in the donors was new, WHO grade 3 or 4, IDH1-mutant and ATRX-lost. Between the trimmed V and J ends, which lost 5 bases and 3 bases, there was a span of 7 bases. The CDR3 covers 13 residues. Germline V gene sequence: CDR1 LNHDA, CDR2 SQIVND (reference sequence).

The sequencing here drew on PBMCs, taken from a glioma patient whose treatment included an IDH1 peptide vaccine. V usage is TRBV19 and J usage is TRBJ2-2; D gene uncertain. This receptor was obtained from a man aged 35 to 55 with glioma. Here the CDR3 reads CASSPSYTGELFF. In DNA form, the CDR3 reads TGTGCCAGTAGTCCTAGTTACACCGGGGAGCTGTTTTTT.